This T cell receptor beta chain was sequenced during a study of blood T cell repertoires in COVID-19. Whole-study context: Acute and convalescent COVID-19 specimens originated in the United States, Italy and Spain. Sources were T cells, B-cell-depleted T cells, or PBMCs; the material itself was cDNA or gDNA.

Germline values: CDR1 SGHTA, CDR2 FQGNSA. Deletions cut 5 bases from V and 8 bases from J, with 21 bases between. This CDR3 has 16 amino acids. Produced via immunoSEQ multiplex PCR; TCRdb's table is partial and in-frame only. The sample has about 80,000 clones, roughly four fifths seen once. The TCR was taken from a man aged 55 to 70 with acute or convalescent COVID-19. The rearrangement uses TRBV7-2 and TRBJ1-4; D remains ambiguous. Sequencing was done on a sample of peripheral blood. This chain's CDR3 is CASSPTGLLLGEKLFF. The DNA of the CDR3 is TGTGCCAGCAGCCCTACCGGACTCCTCCTGGGAGAAAAACTGTTTTTT.